This entry lists 17 T cell receptor beta chains sequenced from one sample in a study of T cells in Graves' hyperthyroidism and ophthalmopathy. Using RNA transcripts as the source, TCR beta CDR3 regions were amplified. The TCR CDR3 first-round RT-PCR relied on the HTBI primer set. One entry per CDR3 protein, called by TCRdb with MiXCR from the multiplex PCR reads. The sample lists just over 550,000 distinct CDR3 sequences, around 42% occurring once. The specimen sequenced was peripheral blood or thyroid tissue (not recorded which). The receptors come from a woman aged 18-29 years with Graves' hyperthyroidism.

V is TRBV12-3 or TRBV12-4 and J is TRBJ2-7; possibly TRBD1 for D (6 bases). The CDR3 consists of 14 residues. V was pared by 7 bases and J by 2 bases, with 15 bases between. The CDR3 reads CASKIRDTTYEQYF. The CDR3 bases are TGTGCCAGCAAAATTCGGGACACCACCTACGAGCAGTACTTC.

The chain joins TRBV29-1 to TRBJ2-5; TRBD1 matches 7 bases. The V segment lost 8 bases and the J segment 4 bases; nucleotides outside the gene matches: 10. The length of the CDR3 is 13 residues. In germline, CDR1 is SQVTM, CDR2 ANQGSEA. CDR3 loop: CSILTGRGETQYF. As DNA, the CDR3 is TGCAGCATCCTGACAGGGAGAGGAGAGACCCAGTACTTC.

V is TRBV2 and J is TRBJ1-5; TRBD1 matches 11 bases. Germline assignment: CDR1 SNHLY and CDR2 FYNNEI. This CDR3 is built from 14 residues. J gave up 7 bases and V 4 bases, and 3 bases lay outside the gene matches. The CDR3: CASSGGQGGQPQHF. CDR3 sequence (DNA): TGTGCCAGCAGTGGGGGACAGGGGGGGCAGCCCCAGCATTTT.

The rearrangement links TRBV7-3 to TRBJ2-2; D is unresolved. The CDR3 has 13 amino acids. Between the trimmed V and J ends, which lost 4 bases and 7 bases, there was a span of 10 bases. Germline V lookup: CDR1 SGHTA, CDR2 FQGTGA. The CDR3 here is CASSSVGRGELFF. CDR3 nucleotides: TGTGCCAGCAGCTCCGTTGGCCGCGGGGAGCTGTTTTTT.

Here the CDR3 DNA reads TGTGCCAGCAGTGAATCTTTGGGGTACGAGCAGTACTTC. It specifies CASSESLGYEQYF. The gene calls are TRBV5-8 and TRBJ2-7; D remains unclear. With 5 bases removed from V and 4 bases from J, the gap between germline ends came to 13 bases. Germline CDR1 and CDR2: SGHTS and YDEGEE. This CDR3 is 13 amino acids long.

V and J are TRBV15 and TRBJ2-7, with D perhaps assigned TRBD1 or TRBD2 (7 bases each). The V gene lost 5 bases and the J gene lost 0 bases, with 20 bases spanning the gap. The CDR3 spans 17 residues. Germline V gives CDR1 LNHNV, CDR2 YYDKDF (reference sequence). CDR3 protein: CATSPGGGQKNSYEQYF. Here the CDR3 DNA reads TGTGCCACCAGCCCAGGGGGGGGGCAGAAGAACTCCTACGAGCAGTACTTC.

This clonotype was seen a handful of times. The rearrangement joins TRBV5-1 to TRBJ1-2; D ambiguous. CDR3 size: 15 residues. Germline V lookup: CDR1 SGHRS, CDR2 YFSETQ. The V end lost 0 bases, the J end lost 0 bases, and 9 bases lay between the germline ends. The CDR3 region has the DNA TGCGCCAGCAGCTTGGCATCGGGGACTAACTATGGCTACACCTTC. Protein: CASSLASGTNYGYTF.

As for this clonotype: A read error may explain this, as a much larger clone is one base away. This sequence joins TRBV25-1 and TRBJ1-2, with D unresolved. The CDR3 is 12 residues long. Germline V gene sequence: CDR1 MGHDK, CDR2 SYGVNS. The CDR3 here is CAISSASYGYTF. The CDR3 nucleotides read TGTGCCATCAGTTCTGCGAGTTATGGCTACACCTTC.

This chain uses TRBV29-1 with TRBJ1-2, with 9 bases fitting TRBD1. This CDR3 has 14 residues. Trimming took 6 bases from V and 4 from J; bases not matched to a gene: 9. Germline V lookup: CDR1 SQVTM, CDR2 ANQGSEA. CDR3 amino acids: CSVATGGTIYGYTF. The CDR3 region has the DNA TGCAGCGTCGCGACAGGGGGGACTATCTATGGCTACACCTTC.

In this sample, this clonotype turned up a few times. The rearrangement uses TRBV2 and TRBJ2-5; 7 positions agree with TRBD2. Germline V gene data show CDR1 as SNHLY and CDR2 as FYNNEI. Trimming removed 7 bases from V and 0 bases from J; junction bases left unmatched: 8. The CDR3 is 15 amino acids. For the CDR3, the DNA is TGTGCCAGCACCAGGAGCGGGAAGTACCAAGAGACCCAGTACTTC. Amino acids: CASTRSGKYQETQYF.

This clonotype was detected a few times. The CDR3 reads CASSPRWSMNTEAFF. The CDR3 coding sequence is TGTGCCAGCAGCCCCCGGTGGTCCATGAACACTGAAGCTTTCTTT. The chain links TRBV7-9 to TRBJ1-1; D is unresolved. This CDR3 is built from 15 residues. CDR1 and CDR2 (germline): SEHNR, FQNEAQ (reference sequence). V was pared by 5 bases and J by 0 bases, with 13 bases between.

This clonotype appeared a few times. This chain links TRBV11-1 with TRBJ2-3; D is unresolved. Between the trimmed V and J ends, which lost 3 bases and 0 bases, there was a span of 7 bases. CDR1 SGHAT and CDR2 FQDESV come from the germline V gene (reference sequence). This CDR3 contains 14 residues. The CDR3, as DNA: TGTGCCAGCAGCTTTAAGGGCAGCACAGATACGCAGTATTTT. Protein: CASSFKGSTDTQYF.

V gene TRBV19 combines with J gene TRBJ1-3, with D unresolved. V was cut by 6 bases and J by 2 bases, with 14 bases left in between. Germline V lookup: CDR1 LNHDA, CDR2 SQIVND (reference sequence). This CDR3 has 15 amino acids. CDR3 protein: CASSWGVPTGNTIYF. DNA of the CDR3: TGTGCCAGTAGCTGGGGAGTCCCTACTGGAAACACCATATATTTT.

V gene TRBV29-1 combines with J gene TRBJ2-2; 10 bases match TRBD1. The germline CDR1 and CDR2 sequences are SQVTM and ANQGSEA. The CDR3 totals 14 residues. After removal of 2 bases from V and 6 bases from J, the junction contained 3 bases not matched to a gene. CDR3: CSVEPGTGAGELFF. The CDR3 DNA reads as TGCAGCGTTGAACCCGGGACAGGGGCCGGGGAGCTGTTTTTT.

This clonotype was picked up many times. The gene calls are TRBV7-6 and TRBJ1-5; D is unclear. Trimming left V 8 bases short and J 4 bases short, with 15 bases between. From germline, CDR1 is SGHVS and CDR2 FNYEAQ. This CDR3 spans 14 amino acids. CDR3 nucleotides: TGTGCCAGCCCTAGTAGGATCTGGAATCAGCCCCAGCATTTT. Its translation: CASPSRIWNQPQHF.

A few counts support this clonotype. CDR3 nucleotide sequence: TGTGCCAGCAGTTTGAGCGGGAGTATCGACGAGCAGTACTTC. Translation: CASSLSGSIDEQYF. This rearrangement joins TRBV6-4 to TRBJ2-7, with 8 nucleotides matching TRBD2. J gave up 5 bases and V 5 bases, and 8 bases lay outside the gene matches. This CDR3 comprises 14 residues. Germline V gene data show CDR1 as MRHNA and CDR2 as SNTAGT.

This clonotype was recorded a few times. V is TRBV9 and J is TRBJ1-1; the D is unclear. The V end lost 0 bases, the J end lost 6 bases, and 18 bases lay between the germline ends. The CDR3 is 16 amino acids. The germline CDR1 and CDR2 sequences are SGDLS and YYNGEE. The CDR3 DNA sequence: TGTGCCAGCAGCGTAGGAACCACCGACCTAGGCGCTGAAGCTTTCTTT. Translated, it gives CASSVGTTDLGAEAFF.